Below, one T cell receptor (beta chain) is given with its context. This sample is drawn from a study of blood T cell repertoires in COVID-19. CDR1 is LGHNA and CDR2 is YNFKEQ in the germline V gene. V lost 6 bases to trimming and J lost 4 bases, with 21 bases between them. The CDR3 length is 16 residues. Original analysis: Using reference gene primer amplification, nucleated cell counts were estimated. The method was immunoSEQ multiplex PCR; TCRdb's version includes in-frame clones alone and lacks a portion of them. V, J and clone size are taken as reported in that table, and D and trimming were inferred from the DNA itself. The table includes 76,000 or so clones, 82% detected once.

Sample: peripheral blood. The TCR was taken from a man in his forties or fifties with acute or convalescent COVID-19. The chain employs TRBV4-2 and TRBJ1-2; D gene ambiguous. CDR3 residues: CASRQTDQLTSYGYTF. CDR3 sequence (DNA): TGTGCCAGCAGACAAACGGATCAGTTGACATCCTATGGCTACACCTTC.